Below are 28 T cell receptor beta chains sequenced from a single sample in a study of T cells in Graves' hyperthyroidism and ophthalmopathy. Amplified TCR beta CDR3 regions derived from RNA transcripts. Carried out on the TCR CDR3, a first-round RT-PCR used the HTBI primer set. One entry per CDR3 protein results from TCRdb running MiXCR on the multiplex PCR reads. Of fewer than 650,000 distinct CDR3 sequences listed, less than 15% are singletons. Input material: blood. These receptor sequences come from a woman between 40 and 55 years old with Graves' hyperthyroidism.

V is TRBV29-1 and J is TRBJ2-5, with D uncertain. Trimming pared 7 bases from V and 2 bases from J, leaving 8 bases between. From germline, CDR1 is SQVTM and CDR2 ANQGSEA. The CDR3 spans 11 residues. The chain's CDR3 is CSGPGQETQYF. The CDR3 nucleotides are TGCAGCGGGCCCGGGCAAGAGACCCAGTACTTC.

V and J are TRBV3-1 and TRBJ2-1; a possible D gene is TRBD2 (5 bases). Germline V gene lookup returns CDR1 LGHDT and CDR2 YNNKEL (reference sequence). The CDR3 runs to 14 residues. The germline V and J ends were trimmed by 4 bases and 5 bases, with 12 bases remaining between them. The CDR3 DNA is TGTGCCAGCAGCCCCTCGACTACGAACAATGAGCAGTTCTTC. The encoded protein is CASSPSTTNNEQFF.

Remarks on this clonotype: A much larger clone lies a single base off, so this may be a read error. CDR3 region: CASSPYAGSSYSEQFF. The CDR3 DNA reads as TGTGCCAGCAGCCCCTACGCAGGGAGCTCCTACAGTGAGCAGTTCTTC. V and J are TRBV7-3 and TRBJ2-1; either TRBD1 or TRBD2 may fit D (5 bases each). CDR3 length: 16 residues. Germline-derived CDR1 and CDR2 are SGHTA and FQGTGA.

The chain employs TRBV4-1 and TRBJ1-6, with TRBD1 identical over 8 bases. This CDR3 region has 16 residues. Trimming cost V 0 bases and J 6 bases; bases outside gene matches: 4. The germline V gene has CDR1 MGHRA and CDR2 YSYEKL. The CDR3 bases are TGCGCCAGCAGCCAAGAGGACAGGGTCGGTAATTCACCCCTCCACTTT. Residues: CASSQEDRVGNSPLHF.

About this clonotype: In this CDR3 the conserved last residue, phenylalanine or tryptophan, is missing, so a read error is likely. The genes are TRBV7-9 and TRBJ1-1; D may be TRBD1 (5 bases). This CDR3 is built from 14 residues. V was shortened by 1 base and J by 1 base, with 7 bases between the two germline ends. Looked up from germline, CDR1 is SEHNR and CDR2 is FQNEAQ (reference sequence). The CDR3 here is CASSLGTPNTEAFV. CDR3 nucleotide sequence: TGTGCCAGCAGCTTAGGGACACCGAACACTGAAGCTTTCGTT.

CDR3 nucleotides: TGCGCCAGCAGCCAACTGGCATTAATTTCCTACAATGAGCAGTTCTTC. Amino acids: CASSQLALISYNEQFF. The chain recombines TRBV4-1 with TRBJ2-1; D is undetermined. The germline gives CDR1 MGHRA, CDR2 YSYEKL. Trimming removed 2 bases at V and 1 base at J, with 12 bases between. This CDR3 has 16 residues.

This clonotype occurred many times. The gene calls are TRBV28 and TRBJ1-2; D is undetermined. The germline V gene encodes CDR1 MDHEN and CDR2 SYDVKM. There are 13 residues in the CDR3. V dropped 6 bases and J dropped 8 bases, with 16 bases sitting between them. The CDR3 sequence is CASSPVKGEGYTF. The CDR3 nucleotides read TGTGCCAGCAGCCCCGTGAAGGGAGAAGGCTACACCTTC.

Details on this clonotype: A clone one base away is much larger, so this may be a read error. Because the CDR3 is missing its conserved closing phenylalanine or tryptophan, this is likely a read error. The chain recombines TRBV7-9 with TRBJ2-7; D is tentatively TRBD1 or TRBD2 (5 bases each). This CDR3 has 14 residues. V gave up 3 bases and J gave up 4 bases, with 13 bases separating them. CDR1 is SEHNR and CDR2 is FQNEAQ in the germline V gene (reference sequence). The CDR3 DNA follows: TGTGCCAGCAGCTTCAGCAGGGAGATGTACGAGCAGTACTCC. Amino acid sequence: CASSFSREMYEQYS.

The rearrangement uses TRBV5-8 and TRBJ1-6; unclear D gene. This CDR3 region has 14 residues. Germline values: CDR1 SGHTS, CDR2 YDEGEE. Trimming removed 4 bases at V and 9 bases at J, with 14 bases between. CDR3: CASSTRVGRSPLHF. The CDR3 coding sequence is TGTGCCAGCAGCACCAGAGTTGGGCGTTCACCCCTCCACTTT.

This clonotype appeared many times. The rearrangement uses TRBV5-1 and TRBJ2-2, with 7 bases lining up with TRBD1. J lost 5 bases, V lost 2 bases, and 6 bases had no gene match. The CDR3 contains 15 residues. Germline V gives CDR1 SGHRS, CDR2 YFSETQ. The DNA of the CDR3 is TGCGCCAGCAGCTTCCAGGGGGAGTGGACCGGGGAGCTGTTTTTT. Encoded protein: CASSFQGEWTGELFF.

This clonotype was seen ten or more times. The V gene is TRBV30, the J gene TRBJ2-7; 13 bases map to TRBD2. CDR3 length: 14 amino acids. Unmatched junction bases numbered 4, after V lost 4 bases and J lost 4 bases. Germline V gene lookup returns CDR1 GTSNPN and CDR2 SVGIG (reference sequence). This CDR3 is CAWTWTSGSYEQYF. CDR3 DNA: TGTGCCTGGACTTGGACTAGCGGGAGTTACGAGCAGTACTTC.

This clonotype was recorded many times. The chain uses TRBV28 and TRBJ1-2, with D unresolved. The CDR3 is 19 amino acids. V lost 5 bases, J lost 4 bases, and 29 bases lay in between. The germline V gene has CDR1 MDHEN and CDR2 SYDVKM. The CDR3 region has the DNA TGTGCCAGCAGTCCCCCTCGCCGATCGCCCGGGGAGGGTGGCTATGGCTACACCTTC. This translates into CASSPPRRSPGEGGYGYTF.

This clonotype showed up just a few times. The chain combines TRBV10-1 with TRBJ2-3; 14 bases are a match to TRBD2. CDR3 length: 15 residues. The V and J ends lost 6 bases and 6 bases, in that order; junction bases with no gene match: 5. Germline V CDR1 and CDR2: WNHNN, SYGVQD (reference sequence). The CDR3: CASSAGTSGSDTQYF. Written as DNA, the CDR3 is TGCGCCAGCAGCGCCGGGACTAGCGGGAGTGATACGCAGTATTTT.

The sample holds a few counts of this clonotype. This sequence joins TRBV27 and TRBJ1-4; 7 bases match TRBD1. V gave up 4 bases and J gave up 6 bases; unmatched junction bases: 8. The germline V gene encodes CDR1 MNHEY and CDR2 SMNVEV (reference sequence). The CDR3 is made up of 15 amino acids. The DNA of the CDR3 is TGTGCCAGCAGTTCCCTACAGGGGTTATATGAAAAACTGTTTTTT. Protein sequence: CASSSLQGLYEKLFF.

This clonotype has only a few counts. The CDR3 region is CASSPRLAGGRYNEQFF. CDR3 coding DNA: TGTGCCAGCAGCCCAAGACTAGCGGGAGGTCGTTACAATGAGCAGTTCTTC. The chain couples TRBV9 to TRBJ2-1; 13 positions agree with TRBD2. V was pared by 4 bases and J by 4 bases, with 8 bases of the junction left unmatched. Per the germline V gene, CDR1 is SGDLS and CDR2 is YYNGEE. This CDR3 is built from 17 residues.

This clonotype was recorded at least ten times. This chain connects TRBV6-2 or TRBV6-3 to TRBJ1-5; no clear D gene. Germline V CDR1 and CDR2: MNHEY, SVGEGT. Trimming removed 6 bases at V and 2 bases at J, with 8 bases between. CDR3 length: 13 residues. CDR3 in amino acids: CASSPHRNQPQHF. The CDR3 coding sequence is TGTGCCAGCAGCCCACACCGCAATCAGCCCCAGCATTTT.

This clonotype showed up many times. This CDR3 is CATPIFSGSADTQYF. CDR3 nucleotides: TGTGCCACCCCCATCTTTAGCGGGAGCGCAGATACGCAGTATTTT. The rearrangement uses TRBV7-9 and TRBJ2-3, with 9 positions matching TRBD2. Germline CDR1 is SEHNR and CDR2 is FQNEAQ (reference sequence). The CDR3 extends over 15 amino acids. Losses at the gene ends were 10 bases for V and 4 bases for J; bases not matched to a gene: 12.

This CDR3 is CAWRFRQRDGYTF. CDR3 in DNA: TGTGCCTGGAGATTTCGACAGCGGGATGGCTACACCTTC. The chain combines TRBV30 with TRBJ1-2; a weak D match, TRBD1 (5 bases). The CDR3 covers 13 residues. The V gene's germline CDR1 is GTSNPN and CDR2 SVGIG (reference sequence). Trimming removed 3 bases at V and 6 bases at J, with 14 bases between. Complete variable domain (other parts from reference TRBV30 and TRBJ1-2): SQTIHQWPATLVQPVGSPLSLECTVEGTSNPNLYWYRQAAGRGLQLLFYSVGIGQISSEVPQNLSASRPQDRQFILSSKKLLLSDSGFYLCAWRFRQRDGYTFGSGTRLTVV.

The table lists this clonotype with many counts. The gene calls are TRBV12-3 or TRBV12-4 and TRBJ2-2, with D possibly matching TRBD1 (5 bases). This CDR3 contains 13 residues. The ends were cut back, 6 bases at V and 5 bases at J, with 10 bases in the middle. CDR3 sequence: CASSGHQTGELFF. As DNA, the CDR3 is TGTGCCAGCAGCGGACACCAGACCGGGGAGCTGTTTTTT.

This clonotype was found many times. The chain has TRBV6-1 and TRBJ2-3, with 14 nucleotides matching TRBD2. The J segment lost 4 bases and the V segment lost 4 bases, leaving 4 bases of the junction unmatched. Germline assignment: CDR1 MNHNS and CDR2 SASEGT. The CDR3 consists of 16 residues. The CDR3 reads CASSAGLAGVSDTQYF. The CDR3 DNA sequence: TGTGCCAGCAGTGCGGGACTAGCGGGAGTTTCAGATACGCAGTATTTT.

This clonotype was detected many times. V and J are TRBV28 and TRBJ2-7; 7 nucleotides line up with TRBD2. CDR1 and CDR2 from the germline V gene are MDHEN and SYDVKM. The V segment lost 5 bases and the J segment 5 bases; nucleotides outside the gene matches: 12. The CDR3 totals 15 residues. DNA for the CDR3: TGTGCCAGCAGTAAAGGGACTACAGTTTTGGACGAGCAGTACTTC. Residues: CASSKGTTVLDEQYF.

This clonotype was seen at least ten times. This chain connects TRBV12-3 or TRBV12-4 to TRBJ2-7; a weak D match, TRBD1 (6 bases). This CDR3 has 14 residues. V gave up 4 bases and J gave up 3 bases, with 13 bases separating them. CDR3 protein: CASSSTGSGYEQYF. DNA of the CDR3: TGTGCCAGCAGTTCCACAGGGAGCGGCTACGAGCAGTACTTC.

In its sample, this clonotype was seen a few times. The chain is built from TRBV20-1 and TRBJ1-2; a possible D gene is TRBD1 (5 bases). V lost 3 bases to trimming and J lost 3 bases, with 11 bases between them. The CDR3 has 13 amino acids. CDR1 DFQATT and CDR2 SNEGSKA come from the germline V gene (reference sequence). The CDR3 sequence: CSASRGGDYGYTF. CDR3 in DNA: TGCAGTGCTAGTCGAGGAGGGGACTATGGCTACACCTTC.

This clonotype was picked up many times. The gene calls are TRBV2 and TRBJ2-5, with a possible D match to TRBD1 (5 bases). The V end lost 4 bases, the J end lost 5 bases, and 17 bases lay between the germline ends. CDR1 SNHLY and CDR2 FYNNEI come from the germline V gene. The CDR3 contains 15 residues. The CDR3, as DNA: TGTGCCAGCAGTGTCGGTTTAGGGGCCGGTGAGACCCAGTACTTC. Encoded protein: CASSVGLGAGETQYF.

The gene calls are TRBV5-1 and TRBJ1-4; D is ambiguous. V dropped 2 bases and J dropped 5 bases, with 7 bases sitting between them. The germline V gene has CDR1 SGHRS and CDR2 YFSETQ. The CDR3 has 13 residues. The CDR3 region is CASSFGGNEKLFF. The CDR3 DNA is TGCGCCAGCAGCTTCGGCGGAAATGAAAAACTGTTTTTT.

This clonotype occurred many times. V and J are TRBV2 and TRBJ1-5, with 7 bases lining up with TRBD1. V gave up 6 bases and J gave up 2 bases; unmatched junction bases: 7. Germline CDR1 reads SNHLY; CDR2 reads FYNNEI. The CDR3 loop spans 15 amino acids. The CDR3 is CASSFTGAGNQPQHF. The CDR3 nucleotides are TGTGCCAGCAGCTTCACAGGGGCGGGCAATCAGCCCCAGCATTTT.

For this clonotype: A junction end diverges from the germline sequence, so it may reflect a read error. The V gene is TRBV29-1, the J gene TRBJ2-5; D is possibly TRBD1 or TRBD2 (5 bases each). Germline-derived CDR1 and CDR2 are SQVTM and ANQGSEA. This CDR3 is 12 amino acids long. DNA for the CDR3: TGCAGCGCTTTCTCGGGGCGAGAGACCCAGCACTTC. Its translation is CSAFSGRETQHF.

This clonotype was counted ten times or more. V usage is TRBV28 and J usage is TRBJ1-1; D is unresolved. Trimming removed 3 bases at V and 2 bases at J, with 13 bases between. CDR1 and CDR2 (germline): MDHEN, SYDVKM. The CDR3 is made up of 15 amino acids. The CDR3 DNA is TGTGCCAGCAGTTTCCCTCTTACTGGAAACACTGAAGCTTTCTTT. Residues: CASSFPLTGNTEAFF.